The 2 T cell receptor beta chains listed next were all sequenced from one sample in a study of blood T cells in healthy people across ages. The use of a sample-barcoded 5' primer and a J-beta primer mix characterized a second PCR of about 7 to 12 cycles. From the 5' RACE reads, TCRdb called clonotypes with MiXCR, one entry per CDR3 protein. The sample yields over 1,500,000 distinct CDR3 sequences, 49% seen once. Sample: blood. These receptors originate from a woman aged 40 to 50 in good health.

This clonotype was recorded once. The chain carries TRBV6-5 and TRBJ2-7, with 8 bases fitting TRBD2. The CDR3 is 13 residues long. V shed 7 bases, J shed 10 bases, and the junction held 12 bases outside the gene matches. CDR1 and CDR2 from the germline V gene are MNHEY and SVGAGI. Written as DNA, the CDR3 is TGTGCCAGCACCGGGGGGGCGGAATTCGCCCAGTACTTC. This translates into CASTGGAEFAQYF.

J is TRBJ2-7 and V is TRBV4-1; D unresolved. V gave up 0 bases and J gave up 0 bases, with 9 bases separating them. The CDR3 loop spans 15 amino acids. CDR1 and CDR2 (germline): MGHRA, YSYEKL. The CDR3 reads CASSQEDWTSYEQYF. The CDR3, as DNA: TGCGCCAGCAGCCAAGAAGACTGGACCTCCTACGAGCAGTACTTC.